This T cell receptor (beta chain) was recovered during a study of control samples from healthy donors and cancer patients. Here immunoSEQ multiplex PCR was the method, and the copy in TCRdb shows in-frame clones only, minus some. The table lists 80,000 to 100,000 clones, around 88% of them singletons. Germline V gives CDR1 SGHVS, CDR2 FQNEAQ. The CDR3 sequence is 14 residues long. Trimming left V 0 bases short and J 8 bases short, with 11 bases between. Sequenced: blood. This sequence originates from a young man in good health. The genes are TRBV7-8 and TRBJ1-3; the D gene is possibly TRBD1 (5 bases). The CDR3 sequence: CASSLASGADTIYF. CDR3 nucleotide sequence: TGTGCCAGCAGCTTAGCTTCCGGGGCGGACACCATATATTTT.